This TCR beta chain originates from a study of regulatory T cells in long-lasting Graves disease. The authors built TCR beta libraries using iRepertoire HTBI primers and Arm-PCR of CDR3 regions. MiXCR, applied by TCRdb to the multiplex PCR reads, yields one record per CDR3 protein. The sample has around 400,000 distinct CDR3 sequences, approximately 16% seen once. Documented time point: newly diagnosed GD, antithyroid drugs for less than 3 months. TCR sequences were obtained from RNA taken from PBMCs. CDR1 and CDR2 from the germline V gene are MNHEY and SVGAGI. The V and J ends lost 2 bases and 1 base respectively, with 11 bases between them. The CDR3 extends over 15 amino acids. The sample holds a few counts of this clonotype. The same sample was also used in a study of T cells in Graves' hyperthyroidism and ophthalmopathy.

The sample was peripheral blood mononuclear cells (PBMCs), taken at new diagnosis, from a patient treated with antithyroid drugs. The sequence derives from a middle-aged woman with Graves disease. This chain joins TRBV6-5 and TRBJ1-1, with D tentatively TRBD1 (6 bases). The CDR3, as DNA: TGTGCCAGCAGTTACGGGAAGGGGGGGAACACTGAAGCTTTCTTT. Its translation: CASSYGKGGNTEAFF.